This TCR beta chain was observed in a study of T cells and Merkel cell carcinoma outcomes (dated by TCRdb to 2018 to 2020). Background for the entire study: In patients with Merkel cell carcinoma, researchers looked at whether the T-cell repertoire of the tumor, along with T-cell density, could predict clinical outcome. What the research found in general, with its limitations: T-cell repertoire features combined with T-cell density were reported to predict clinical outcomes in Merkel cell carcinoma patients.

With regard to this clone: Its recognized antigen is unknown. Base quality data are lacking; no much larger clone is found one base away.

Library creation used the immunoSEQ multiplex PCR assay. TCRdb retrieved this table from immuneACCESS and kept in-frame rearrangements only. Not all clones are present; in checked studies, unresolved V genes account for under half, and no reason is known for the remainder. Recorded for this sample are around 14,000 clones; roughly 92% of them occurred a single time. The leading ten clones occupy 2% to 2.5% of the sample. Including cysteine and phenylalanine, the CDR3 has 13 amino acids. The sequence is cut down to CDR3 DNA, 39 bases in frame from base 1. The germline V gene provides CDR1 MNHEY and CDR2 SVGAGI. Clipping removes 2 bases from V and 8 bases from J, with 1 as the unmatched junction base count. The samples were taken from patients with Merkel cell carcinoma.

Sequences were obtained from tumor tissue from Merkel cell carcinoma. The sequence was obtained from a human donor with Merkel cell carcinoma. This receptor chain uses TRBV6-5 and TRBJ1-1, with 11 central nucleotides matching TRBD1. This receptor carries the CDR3 CASSYGDRGEAFF. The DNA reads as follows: TGTGCCAGCAGTTACGGGGACAGGGGGGAAGCTTTCTTT.